This entry lists 19 T cell receptor beta chains sequenced from one sample in a study of CD8 T cells in Susac syndrome. Random hexamers were used to reverse transcribe the RNA input (about 0.45 to 1 ug). Using its own MiXCR run on the immunoSEQ multiplex PCR reads, TCRdb lists one record per CDR3 protein. In the table there are fewer than 150,000 distinct CDR3 sequences, 91% of which are singletons. Sequenced: CD8+ T cells from PBMCs. These receptor sequences come from a human donor with multiple sclerosis.

This clonotype was observed a handful of times. This sequence joins TRBV4-1 and TRBJ2-5; D gene uncertain. The V gene's germline CDR1 is MGHRA and CDR2 YSYEKL. The CDR3 consists of 15 residues. Trimming took 4 bases from V and 2 from J, leaving 14 bases between them. As DNA, the CDR3 is TGCGCCAGCAGCCTCTCCTGGGCCTTTCAAGAGACCCAGTACTTC. It translates to CASSLSWAFQETQYF.

The V gene is TRBV12-5, the J gene TRBJ1-3, with D maybe TRBD1 (6 bases). The CDR3 is made up of 16 amino acids. CDR1 LGHNT and CDR2 FRNRAP come from the germline V gene. Between the trimmed V and J ends, which lost 4 bases and 3 bases, there was a span of 16 bases. DNA for the CDR3: TGTGCTAGTGGTTCGGGACAAGGGGGTAGTGGAAACACCATATATTTT. Its translation: CASGSGQGGSGNTIYF.

V usage is TRBV7-9 and J usage is TRBJ1-2; TRBD1 agrees at 9 bases. CDR1 and CDR2 from the germline V gene are SEHNR and FQNEAQ (reference sequence). This CDR3 comprises 19 residues. With 5 bases clipped from V and 3 bases from J, the junction kept 19 bases outside the gene matches. Written as DNA, the CDR3 is TGTGCCAGCAGCCCCATTCGGCCCCGGGACAGGGAAGTGCACTATGGCTACACCTTC. Its protein is CASSPIRPRDREVHYGYTF. The full variable domain, its missing parts supplied by reference TRBV7-9 and TRBJ1-2, is DTGVSQNPRHKITKRGQNVTFRCDPISEHNRLYWYRQTLGQGPEFLTYFQNEAQLEKSRLLSDRFSAERPKGSFSTLEIQRTEQGDSAMYLCASSPIRPRDREVHYGYTFGSGTRLTVV.

The rearrangement uses TRBV3-1 and TRBJ2-7, with D hard to call. Looked up from germline, CDR1 is LGHDT and CDR2 is YNNKEL (reference sequence). The ends were cut back, 0 bases at V and 3 bases at J, with 24 bases in the middle. This CDR3 contains 19 residues. In DNA, the CDR3 is TGTGCCAGCAGCCAAGATTACGTGGACGGCAGGACGCTACTCTACGAGCAGTACTTC. Its translation is CASSQDYVDGRTLLYEQYF.

The chain uses TRBV11-2 and TRBJ2-5; 7 bases are a match to TRBD1. Germline-derived CDR1 and CDR2 are SGHAT and FQNNGV. This CDR3 is 15 amino acids long. With 6 bases clipped from V and 1 base from J, the junction kept 8 bases outside the gene matches. CDR3 sequence (DNA): TGTGCCAGCAGTAGGACAGGCTCTTTCCAAGAGACCCAGTACTTC. It is translated as CASSRTGSFQETQYF.

The chain combines TRBV20-1 with TRBJ2-1; 7 positions match TRBD2. CDR3 length: 15 residues. Germline CDR1 and CDR2: DFQATT and SNEGSKA (reference sequence). After removal of 6 bases from V and 1 base from J, the junction contained 9 bases not matched to a gene. CDR3 loop: CSASREAQSYNEQFF. DNA of the CDR3: TGCAGTGCATCCCGGGAGGCCCAATCCTACAATGAGCAGTTCTTC.

In nucleotides, the CDR3 is TGTGCCAGCAGTCTCGAGACAGGGGGCTGGACTGAAGCTTTCTTT. This sequence encodes CASSLETGGWTEAFF. The V gene is TRBV27, the J gene TRBJ1-1, with TRBD1 identical over 10 bases. CDR1 and CDR2 (germline): MNHEY, SMNVEV (reference sequence). V trimming: 5 bases; J trimming: 5 bases; junction bases outside the gene matches: 8. This CDR3 region has 15 residues.

This clonotype appeared once. J is TRBJ2-5 and V is TRBV4-1; D gene uncertain. Germline V gene data show CDR1 as MGHRA and CDR2 as YSYEKL. V lost 0 bases and J lost 1, with 6 bases in between. The CDR3 is 14 amino acids. The CDR3 region has the DNA TGCGCCAGCAGCCAAGAGCTCTTCCAAGAGACCCAGTACTTC. As protein: CASSQELFQETQYF.

V gene TRBV29-1 combines with J gene TRBJ2-1; 7 bases agree with TRBD1. The germline V gene encodes CDR1 SQVTM and CDR2 ANQGSEA. Losses at the gene ends were 4 bases for V and 2 bases for J; bases not matched to a gene: 2. CDR3 size: 13 residues. CDR3 loop: CSVGQGPYNEQFF. For the CDR3, the DNA is TGCAGCGTTGGACAGGGTCCCTACAATGAGCAGTTCTTC.

The chain joins TRBV28 to TRBJ2-1; tentatively, D is TRBD2 (5 bases). The V and J ends lost 1 base and 3 bases respectively, with 7 bases between them. The CDR3 extends over 14 amino acids. Per the germline V gene, CDR1 is MDHEN and CDR2 is SYDVKM. The CDR3 nucleotides read TGTGCCAGCAGTTTATTAGCGAACTACAATGAGCAGTTCTTC. Translation: CASSLLANYNEQFF.

This clonotype was recorded once. The rearrangement joins TRBV7-9 to TRBJ1-3; D is undetermined. CDR3 length: 17 residues. Per the germline V gene, CDR1 is SEHNR and CDR2 is FQNEAQ (reference sequence). V lost 0 bases and J 0 bases, leaving 12 bases between the germline ends. The CDR3 sequence: CASSLAPAVFSGNTIYF. The CDR3 nucleotides are TGTGCCAGCAGCTTAGCGCCCGCGGTATTCTCTGGAAACACCATATATTTT.

The chain combines TRBV4-1 with TRBJ2-1, with D tentatively TRBD2 (6 bases). Germline assignment: CDR1 MGHRA and CDR2 YSYEKL. With 5 bases removed from V and 2 bases from J, the gap between germline ends came to 13 bases. This CDR3 contains 15 residues. CDR3 nucleotides: TGCGCCAGCAGCTTCTCCGGGACTCCCTACAATGAGCAGTTCTTC. Translating gives CASSFSGTPYNEQFF.

V is TRBV10-3 and J is TRBJ2-7, with no clear D. Germline CDR1 is ENHRY and CDR2 is SYGVKD. There are 11 residues in the CDR3. The V end was cut by 3 bases, the J end by 5 bases, with 5 bases between. CDR3 amino acids: CAISETDEQYF. CDR3 sequence (DNA): TGTGCCATCAGTGAAACGGACGAGCAGTACTTC.

The CDR3 loop reads CASSLTPRLGGLGNEQFF. In DNA form, the CDR3 reads TGTGCCAGCAGTTTAACCCCACGATTAGGGGGGCTAGGCAATGAGCAGTTCTTC. The V and J genes are TRBV12-3 or TRBV12-4 and TRBJ2-1; D may match TRBD1 or TRBD2 (6 bases each). CDR3 length: 18 amino acids. V lost 2 bases, J lost 6 bases, and 23 bases lay in between.

V usage is TRBV7-8 and J usage is TRBJ1-5, with D unresolved. The V end lost 1 base, the J end lost 5 bases, and 12 bases lay between the germline ends. CDR3 length: 15 amino acids. Germline-derived CDR1 and CDR2 are SGHVS and FQNEAQ. DNA for the CDR3: TGTGCCAGCAGCTTAGACCCAAATTGGGATCAGCCCCAGCATTTT. Its protein is CASSLDPNWDQPQHF.

The gene calls are TRBV29-1 and TRBJ2-7; 7 bases are shared with TRBD1. V gave up 5 bases and J gave up 1 base; unmatched junction bases: 5. There are 13 residues in the CDR3. The germline gives CDR1 SQVTM, CDR2 ANQGSEA. The CDR3 is CSVCTGDSYEQYF. The CDR3 region has the DNA TGCAGCGTTTGTACAGGGGATTCCTACGAGCAGTACTTC.

The chain couples TRBV11-2 to TRBJ1-2, with TRBD1 matching 7 bases. The V segment lost 4 bases and the J segment 4 bases; nucleotides outside the gene matches: 9. This CDR3 has 15 residues. Germline V gene lookup returns CDR1 SGHAT and CDR2 FQNNGV. The CDR3 sequence is CASSSPGQILYGYTF. DNA of the CDR3: TGTGCCAGCAGCTCGCCGGGACAGATTCTCTATGGCTACACCTTC.

The chain links TRBV12-3 or TRBV12-4 to TRBJ2-3, with D tentatively TRBD1 (9 bases). V lost 6 bases, J lost 5 bases, and 18 bases lay in between. This CDR3 is 15 amino acids long. CDR3 nucleotides: TGTGCCAGCAGCTTCGGGGGGGACAGGGAAGATACGCAGTATTTT. Amino acid sequence: CASSFGGDREDTQYF.

This clonotype is a singleton in its sample. The chain has TRBV2 and TRBJ2-7; the D is unclear. Germline V CDR1 and CDR2: SNHLY, FYNNEI. The ends were cut back, 8 bases at V and 2 bases at J, with 10 bases in the middle. This CDR3 has 12 amino acids. The CDR3 DNA sequence: TGTGCCAGCGCCGTCCCCACCTACGAGCAGTACTTC. This codes for CASAVPTYEQYF.